This TCR beta chain was sequenced for a study of technical replicates of blood from a few donors (dated by TCRdb to about 2017). Of note for this clone: It has no known antigen specificity. Base qualities are not at hand, and no much larger clone is one base apart.

To prepare the library, the immunoSEQ multiplex PCR assay was applied. The table comes from immuneACCESS by way of TCRdb, which keeps in-frame sequences with V and J called. Part of the clones is missing from these tables; in studies checked, under half for an unresolved V gene and the rest for unknown reasons. In all, the sample holds approximately 51,000 clones, and 80% to 95% of those were seen once. The ten largest make up roughly 4.2% of the sample. The receptor's source is a human donor in good health. Some clones in this sample may be carry-over from other donors' samples. Source material: PBMCs.

The bases are TGTGCCAGCAGCTACGGGCCGGACACTGAAGCTTTCTTT. This codes for CASSYGPDTEAFF. Here the chain combines TRBV6-5 and TRBJ1-1, with the D gene not clear enough to name. Trimming takes 6 bases from V and 3 bases from J, and the germline ends sit 11 bases apart. From the cysteine up to the phenylalanine, the CDR3 has a length of 13 residues. The kept DNA is CDR3 alone, 39 bases in frame from the first base. The CDR1 and CDR2 encoded by the germline V gene are MNHEY and SVGAGI.